The 21 T cell receptor beta chains below come from one sample, sequenced in a study of cytomegalovirus exposure and HLA in healthy donors. With 60 Vbeta and 13 Jbeta primers, the PCR was carried out. Clones were read by immunoSEQ multiplex PCR, and TCRdb kept only the in-frame ones, dropping some. The table shows about 130,000 clones, with 70% to 80% occurring only once. Sequencing used PBMCs. The receptor source for this set is a man between 18 and 35 years old in good health and CMV-seronegative.

The table lists this clone with a count of one. CDR3 in amino acids: CAWSVRGSGELFF. The CDR3 nucleotides are TGTGCCTGGAGTGTACGGGGTTCCGGGGAGCTGTTTTTT. The V and J genes are TRBV30 and TRBJ2-2, with D perhaps matching TRBD2 (5 bases). Germline CDR1 is GTSNPN and CDR2 is SVGIG (reference sequence). This CDR3 spans 13 amino acids. V lost 0 bases and J lost 6, with 8 bases in between.

This clone was picked up many times. This chain joins TRBV28 and TRBJ1-1; 7 nucleotides line up with TRBD1. The CDR3 loop spans 16 amino acids. Trimming took 2 bases from V and 11 from J; bases not matched to a gene: 17. Germline assignment: CDR1 MDHEN and CDR2 SYDVKM. CDR3 sequence reads: CASSLGDRRGPMGAFF. The CDR3 nucleotides are TGTGCCAGCAGTTTAGGAGACAGGAGGGGGCCCATGGGCGCTTTCTTT. Based on the CDR3 plus reference TRBV28 and TRBJ1-1, the full variable domain is DVKVTQSSRYLVKRTGEKVFLECVQDMDHENMFWYRQDPGLGLRLIYFSYDVKMKEKGDIPEGYSVSREKKERFSLILESASTNQTSMYLCASSLGDRRGPMGAFFGQGTRLTVV.

The chain recombines TRBV19 with TRBJ2-3, with 10 positions matching TRBD1. V was pared by 7 bases and J by 6 bases, with 7 bases of the junction left unmatched. This CDR3 comprises 14 residues. Germline V gene lookup returns CDR1 LNHDA and CDR2 SQIVND (reference sequence). CDR3 bases: TGTGCCAGTAAAGGGACAGGGGATGTCGATACGCAGTATTTT. Amino acids: CASKGTGDVDTQYF.

This sequence joins TRBV12-1 and TRBJ2-6; the table's D call TRBD2 went unverified against the DNA. TRBV12-1 is a documented pseudogene. This CDR3 contains 21 residues. CDR3 sequence (DNA): TGTGCCAGCACCCCCGGCTGGACTAGCGGGAGAGGTGGATCTGGGGCCAACGTCCTGACTTTC. Translating gives CASTPGWTSGRGGSGANVLTF.

The chain is built from TRBV11-2 and TRBJ2-1, with D perhaps TRBD1 (6 bases). With 4 bases removed from V and 6 bases from J, the gap between germline ends came to 13 bases. Germline lookup yields CDR1 SGHAT and CDR2 FQNNGV. The CDR3 contains 14 residues. CDR3 nucleotides: TGTGCCAGCAGCTCCACCGGGACACTCAATGAGCAGTTCTTC. As protein: CASSSTGTLNEQFF.

The chain joins TRBV2 to TRBJ2-1; 7 nucleotides agree with TRBD2. The trim removed 9 bases at V and 0 bases at J, leaving 5 bases unmatched. The CDR3 covers 14 residues. Germline V gives CDR1 SNHLY, CDR2 FYNNEI. For the CDR3, the DNA is TGTGCCAGTCCTACTAGCGACTCCTACAATGAGCAGTTCTTC. This translates into CASPTSDSYNEQFF. The complete variable domain, with remaining parts taken from reference TRBV2 and TRBJ2-1, reads EPEVTQTPSHQVTQMGQEVILRCVPISNHLYFYWYRQILGQKVEFLVSFYNNEISEKSEIFDDQFSVERPDGSNFTLKIRSTKLEDSAMYFCASPTSDSYNEQFFGPGTRLTVL.

CDR3 sequence: CASSFSDDYGYTF. The CDR3 DNA reads TGTGCCAGCAGCTTCAGCGATGACTATGGCTACACCTTC. The chain employs TRBV11-2 and TRBJ1-2; no clear D gene. V was shortened by 3 bases and J by 3 bases, with 8 bases between the two germline ends. Germline values: CDR1 SGHAT, CDR2 FQNNGV. The CDR3 contains 13 residues.

This clone appeared a few times. This chain joins TRBV5-1 and TRBJ1-2; D not resolved. This CDR3 is 15 amino acids long. Deletions cut 2 bases from V and 4 bases from J, with 15 bases between. Per the germline V gene, CDR1 is SGHRS and CDR2 is YFSETQ. CDR3 in amino acids: CASSFRTGEGYGYTF. Here the CDR3 DNA reads TGCGCCAGCAGCTTCAGGACTGGCGAGGGCTATGGCTACACCTTC.

The sample holds a few counts of this clone. This chain joins TRBV6-1 and TRBJ1-5, with TRBD1 identical over 8 bases. CDR3 length: 14 residues. V trimming: 4 bases; J trimming: 6 bases; junction bases outside the gene matches: 5. CDR1 is MNHNS and CDR2 is SASEGT in the germline V gene. As DNA, the CDR3 is TGTGCCAGCAGTGGACAGGGGAGTAGTCAGCCCCAGCATTTT. This codes for CASSGQGSSQPQHF.

The CDR3 protein is CATYTDRNTGELFF. The DNA for the CDR3 is TGTGCCACCTATACAGACCGAAACACCGGGGAGCTGTTTTTT. This sequence joins TRBV27 and TRBJ2-2; D remains ambiguous. The V end lost 10 bases, the J end lost 2 bases, and 14 bases lay between the germline ends. This CDR3 has 14 amino acids. The V gene's germline CDR1 is MNHEY and CDR2 SMNVEV (reference sequence).

Points on this clone: One end of the junction varies from germline; a read error may be responsible. The chain links TRBV11-2 to TRBJ2-1; 9 positions agree with TRBD2. The CDR3 length is 16 residues. In germline, CDR1 is SGHAT, CDR2 FQNNGV. The CDR3 DNA reads as TGTGCCAGCAGTTGGGTGGCGGCTAGCGGGGAGACTACGGGCATCTTC. This translates into CASSWVAASGETTGIF.

This clone showed up just once. V is TRBV7-9 and J is TRBJ1-6; D is possibly TRBD1 (5 bases). CDR3 size: 16 residues. Germline V CDR1 and CDR2: SEHNR, FQNEAQ (reference sequence). V was cut by 8 bases and J by 9 bases, with 23 bases left in between. CDR3 bases: TGTGCCAGCGGCAGAGGCGGGACCGGATTCGGTTCACCCCTCCACTTT. Its translation is CASGRGGTGFGSPLHF. The variable domain in full, completed from reference TRBV7-9 and TRBJ1-6, reads DTGVSQNPRHKITKRGQNVTFRCDPISEHNRLYWYRQTLGQGPEFLTYFQNEAQLEKSRLLSDRFSAERPKGSFSTLEIQRTEQGDSAMYLCASGRGGTGFGSPLHFGNGTRLTVT.

The rearrangement links TRBV7-2 to TRBJ2-7; the match to TRBD1 covers 12 bases. Germline V lookup: CDR1 SGHTA, CDR2 FQGNSA. V lost 1 base, J lost 2 bases, and 3 bases stayed unmatched. The CDR3 spans 16 residues. The CDR3 DNA sequence: TGTGCCAGCAGCTTAGAACGGGACAGGGGGCCCTACGAGCAGTACTTC. The encoded protein is CASSLERDRGPYEQYF.

Only one count was recorded for this clone. The V gene is TRBV7-2, the J gene TRBJ2-2; 12 nucleotides match TRBD2. CDR1 SGHTA and CDR2 FQGNSA come from the germline V gene. This CDR3 spans 16 amino acids. The ends lost 5 bases at V and 7 bases at J; junction bases unmatched: 8. The CDR3 DNA is TGTGCCAGCAGCGTTACTAGCGGGGGGTCTAACGGGGAGCTGTTTTTT. Translated: CASSVTSGGSNGELFF.

V is TRBV10-3 and J is TRBJ2-1; maybe TRBD2 (6 bases). CDR1 and CDR2 (germline): ENHRY, SYGVKD. The V end was cut by 5 bases, the J end by 9 bases, with 17 bases between. The CDR3 covers 14 residues. CDR3 sequence (DNA): TGTGCCATCAGTCCCGGGGCATCCGGGGGTGAGCAGTTCTTC. It is translated as CAISPGASGGEQFF.

This chain uses TRBV15 with TRBJ2-1; D call uncertain. Trimming shortened V by 0 bases and J by 5 bases, and 14 bases separated the two germline ends. The CDR3 contains 16 residues. Germline lookup yields CDR1 LNHNV and CDR2 YYDKDF (reference sequence). This CDR3 is CATSRDARRRHNEQFF. The CDR3 bases are TGTGCCACCAGCAGAGATGCGAGGAGACGACACAATGAGCAGTTCTTC.

The rearrangement joins TRBV4-3 to TRBJ2-2, with 10 bases identical to TRBD2. CDR3 size: 18 residues. Looked up from germline, CDR1 is LGHNA and CDR2 is YSLEER. Germline trimming cut 0 bases from V and 4 bases from J; bases unmatched to any gene: 8. CDR3 region: CASSQDPLWTSGTGELFF. The CDR3 coding sequence is TGCGCCAGCAGCCAAGATCCGCTTTGGACTAGCGGCACCGGGGAGCTGTTTTTT.

This sequence joins TRBV18 and TRBJ1-4; D is unresolved. Trimming cost V 6 bases and J 2 bases, with 10 bases left between them. This CDR3 spans 14 amino acids. Germline CDR1 is KGHSH and CDR2 is LQKENI. The CDR3 DNA follows: TGTGCCAGCTCGCTCGGTTGGACTAATGAAAAACTGTTTTTT. Translated: CASSLGWTNEKLFF.

The chain links TRBV5-4 to TRBJ2-3; 10 bases line up with TRBD2. Losses at the gene ends were 2 bases for V and 4 bases for J; bases not matched to a gene: 4. Looked up from germline, CDR1 is SGHNT and CDR2 is YYREEE (reference sequence). The CDR3 runs 15 residues. The CDR3: CASSLMGLASDTQYF. The CDR3 coding sequence is TGTGCCAGCAGCTTAATGGGACTAGCGTCAGATACGCAGTATTTT. The variable domain in full, with the rest retrieved from reference TRBV5-4 and TRBJ2-3, is ETGVTQSPTHLIKTRGQQVTLRCSSQSGHNTVSWYQQALGQGPQFIFQYYREEENGRGNFPPRFSGLQFPNYSSELNVNALELDDSALYLCASSLMGLASDTQYFGPGTRLTVL.

The chain carries TRBV5-1 and TRBJ1-6; D not resolved. The length of the CDR3 is 14 residues. CDR1 is SGHRS, CDR2 YFSETQ, per germline. V gave up 3 bases and J gave up 0 bases, with 4 bases separating them. CDR3 sequence (DNA): TGCGCCAGCAGCTCGAGCTCCTATAATTCACCCCTCCACTTT. Translated: CASSSSSYNSPLHF.

The chain uses TRBV15 and TRBJ2-3, with D possibly being TRBD2 (6 bases). Germline CDR1 is LNHNV and CDR2 is YYDKDF (reference sequence). The CDR3 extends over 16 amino acids. V dropped 2 bases and J dropped 4 bases, with 16 bases sitting between them. The CDR3 DNA follows: TGTGCCACCAGCAGATCCCGCGGGGCAGGGTCAGATACGCAGTATTTT. It encodes CATSRSRGAGSDTQYF.